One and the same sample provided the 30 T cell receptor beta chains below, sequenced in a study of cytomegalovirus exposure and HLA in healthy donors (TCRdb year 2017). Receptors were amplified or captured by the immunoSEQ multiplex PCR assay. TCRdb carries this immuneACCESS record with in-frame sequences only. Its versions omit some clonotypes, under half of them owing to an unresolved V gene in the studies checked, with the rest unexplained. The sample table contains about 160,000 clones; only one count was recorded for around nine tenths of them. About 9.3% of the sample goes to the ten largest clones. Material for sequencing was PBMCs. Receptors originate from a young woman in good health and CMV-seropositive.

In nucleotides, the CDR3 is TGTGCCAGCACCCCAACGACTAGTCCTGCAGATACGCAGTATTTT. It specifies CASTPTTSPADTQYF. The V and J genes are TRBV19 and TRBJ2-3; the D gene is possibly TRBD2 (6 bases). Per germline, CDR1 LNHDA and CDR2 SQIVND (reference sequence). With 9 bases removed from V and 4 bases from J, the gap between germline ends came to 20 bases. This CDR3 has 15 residues.

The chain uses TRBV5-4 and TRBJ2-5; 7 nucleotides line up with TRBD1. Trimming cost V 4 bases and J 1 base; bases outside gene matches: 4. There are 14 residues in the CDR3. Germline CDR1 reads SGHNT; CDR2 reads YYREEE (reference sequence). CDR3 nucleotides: TGTGCCAGCAGCCTGACAGGGTCCCAAGAGACCCAGTACTTC. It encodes CASSLTGSQETQYF.

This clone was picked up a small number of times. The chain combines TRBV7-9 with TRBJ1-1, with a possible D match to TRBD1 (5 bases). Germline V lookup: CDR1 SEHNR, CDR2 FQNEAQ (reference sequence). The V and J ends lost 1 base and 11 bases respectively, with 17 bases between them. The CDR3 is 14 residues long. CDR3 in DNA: TGTGCCAGCAGCTTAGGTCGTTCGACGGGGGATGCTTTCTTT. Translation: CASSLGRSTGDAFF.

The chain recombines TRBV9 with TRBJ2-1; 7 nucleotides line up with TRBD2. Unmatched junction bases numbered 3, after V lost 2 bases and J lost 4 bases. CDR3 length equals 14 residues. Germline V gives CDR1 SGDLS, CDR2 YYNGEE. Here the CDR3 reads CASSVSGPYNEQFF. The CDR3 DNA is TGTGCCAGCAGCGTTAGCGGGCCTTACAATGAGCAGTTCTTC.

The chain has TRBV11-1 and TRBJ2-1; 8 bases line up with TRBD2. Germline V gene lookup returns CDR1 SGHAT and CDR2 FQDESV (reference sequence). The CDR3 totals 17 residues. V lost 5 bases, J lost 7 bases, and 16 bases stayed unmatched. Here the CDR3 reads CASSQVDQAGEFNEQFF. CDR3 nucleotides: TGTGCCAGCAGCCAAGTAGACCAAGCGGGAGAATTTAATGAGCAGTTCTTC.

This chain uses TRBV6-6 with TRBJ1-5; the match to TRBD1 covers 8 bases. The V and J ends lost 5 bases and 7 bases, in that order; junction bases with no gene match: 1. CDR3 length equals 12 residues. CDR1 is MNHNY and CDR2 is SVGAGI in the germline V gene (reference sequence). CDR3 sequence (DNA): TGTGCCAGCAGTCAGGGGGCCCAGCCCCAGCATTTT. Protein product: CASSQGAQPQHF.

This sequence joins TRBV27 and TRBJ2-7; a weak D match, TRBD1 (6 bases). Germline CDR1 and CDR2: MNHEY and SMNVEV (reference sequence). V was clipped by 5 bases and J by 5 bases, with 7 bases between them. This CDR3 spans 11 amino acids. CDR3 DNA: TGTGCCAGCAGTGGGGGCCACGAGCAGTACTTC. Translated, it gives CASSGGHEQYF.

The CDR3 nucleotides are TGCGCCAGCAGCTTGCGTCTTCTAAATGAGCAGTTCTTC. Translating it yields CASSLRLLNEQFF. The genes are TRBV5-1 and TRBJ2-1; D is unresolved. Looked up from germline, CDR1 is SGHRS and CDR2 is YFSETQ. Trimming shortened V by 1 base and J by 7 bases, and 9 bases separated the two germline ends. This CDR3 has 13 residues.

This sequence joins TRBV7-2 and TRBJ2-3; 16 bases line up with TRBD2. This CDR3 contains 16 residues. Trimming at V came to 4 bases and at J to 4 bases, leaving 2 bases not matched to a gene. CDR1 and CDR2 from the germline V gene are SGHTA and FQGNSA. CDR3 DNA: TGTGCCAGCAGCTCGGGACTAGCGGGAGGGCCAGATACGCAGTATTTT. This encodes CASSSGLAGGPDTQYF.

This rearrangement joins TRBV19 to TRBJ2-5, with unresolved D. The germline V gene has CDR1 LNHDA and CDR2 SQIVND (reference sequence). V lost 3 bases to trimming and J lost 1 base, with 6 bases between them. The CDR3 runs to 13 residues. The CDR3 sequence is CASSMNSQETQYF. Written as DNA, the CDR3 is TGTGCCAGTAGTATGAACAGCCAAGAGACCCAGTACTTC.

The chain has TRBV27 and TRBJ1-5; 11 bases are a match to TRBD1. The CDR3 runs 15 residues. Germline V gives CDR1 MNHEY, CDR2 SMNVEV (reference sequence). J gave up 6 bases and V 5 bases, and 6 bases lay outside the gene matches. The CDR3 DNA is TGTGCCAGCAGTGTGGGACAGGGGGTTAGTCAGCCCCAGCATTTT. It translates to CASSVGQGVSQPQHF.

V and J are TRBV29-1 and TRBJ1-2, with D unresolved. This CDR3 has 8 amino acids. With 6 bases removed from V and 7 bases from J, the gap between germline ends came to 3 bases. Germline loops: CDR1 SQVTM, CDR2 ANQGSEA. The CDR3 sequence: CSVAGYTF. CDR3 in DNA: TGCAGCGTGGCTGGCTACACCTTC.

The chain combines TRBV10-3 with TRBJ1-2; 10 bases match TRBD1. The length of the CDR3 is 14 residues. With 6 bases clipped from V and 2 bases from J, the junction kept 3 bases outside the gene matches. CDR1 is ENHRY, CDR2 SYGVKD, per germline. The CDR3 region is CAIRLGQGNYGYTF. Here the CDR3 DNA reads TGTGCCATCAGGCTGGGACAGGGGAACTATGGCTACACCTTC.

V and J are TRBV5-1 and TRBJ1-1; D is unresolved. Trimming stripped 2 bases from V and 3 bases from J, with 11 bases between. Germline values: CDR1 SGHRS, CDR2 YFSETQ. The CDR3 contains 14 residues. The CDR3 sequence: CASSFTGLDTEAFF. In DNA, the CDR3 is TGCGCCAGCAGCTTTACGGGATTGGACACTGAAGCTTTCTTT.

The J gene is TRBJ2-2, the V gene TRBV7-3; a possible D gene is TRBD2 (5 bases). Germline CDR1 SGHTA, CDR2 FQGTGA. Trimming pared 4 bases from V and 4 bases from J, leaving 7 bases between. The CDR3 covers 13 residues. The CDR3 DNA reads TGTGCCAGCAGCTGGACTGGCACCGGGGAGCTGTTTTTT. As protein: CASSWTGTGELFF. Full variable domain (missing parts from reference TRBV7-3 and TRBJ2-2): GAGVSQTPSNKVTEKGKYVELRCDPISGHTALYWYRQSLGQGPEFLIYFQGTGAADDSGLPNDRFFAVRPEGSVSTLKIQRTERGDSAVYLCASSWTGTGELFFGEGSRLTVL.

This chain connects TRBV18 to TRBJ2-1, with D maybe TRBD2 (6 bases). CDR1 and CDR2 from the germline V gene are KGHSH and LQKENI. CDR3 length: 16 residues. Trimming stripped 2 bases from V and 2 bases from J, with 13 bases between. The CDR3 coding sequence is TGTGCCAGCTCACCATTAATTAGCGGAGCCTACAATGAGCAGTTCTTC. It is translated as CASSPLISGAYNEQFF.

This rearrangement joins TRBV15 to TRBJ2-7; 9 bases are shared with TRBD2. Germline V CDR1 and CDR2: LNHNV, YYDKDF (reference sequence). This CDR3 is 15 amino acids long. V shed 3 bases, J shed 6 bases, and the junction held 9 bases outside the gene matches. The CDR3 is CATSSIAGVRSEQYF. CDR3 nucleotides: TGTGCCACCAGCAGTATAGCGGGAGTACGTAGCGAGCAGTACTTC.

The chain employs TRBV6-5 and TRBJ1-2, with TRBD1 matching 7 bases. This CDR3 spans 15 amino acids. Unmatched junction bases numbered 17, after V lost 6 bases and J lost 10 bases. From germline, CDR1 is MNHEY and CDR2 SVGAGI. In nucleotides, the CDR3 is TGTGCCAGCAGACGACCGGGACAGACGACTTCAGACTACACCTTC. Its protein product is CASRRPGQTTSDYTF.

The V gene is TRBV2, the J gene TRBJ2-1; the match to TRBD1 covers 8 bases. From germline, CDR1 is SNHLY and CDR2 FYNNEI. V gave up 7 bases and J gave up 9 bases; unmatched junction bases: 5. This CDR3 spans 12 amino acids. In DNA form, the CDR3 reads TGTGCCAGCACTAGAACAGGGGGTGAGCAGTTCTTC. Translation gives CASTRTGGEQFF.

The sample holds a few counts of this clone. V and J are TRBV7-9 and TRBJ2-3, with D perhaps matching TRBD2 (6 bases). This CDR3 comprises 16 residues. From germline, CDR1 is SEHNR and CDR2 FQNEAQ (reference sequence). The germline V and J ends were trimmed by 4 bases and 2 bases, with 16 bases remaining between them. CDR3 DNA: TGTGCCAGCAGCTCCCGGGGTAGCGGACACACAGATACGCAGTATTTT. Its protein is CASSSRGSGHTDTQYF.

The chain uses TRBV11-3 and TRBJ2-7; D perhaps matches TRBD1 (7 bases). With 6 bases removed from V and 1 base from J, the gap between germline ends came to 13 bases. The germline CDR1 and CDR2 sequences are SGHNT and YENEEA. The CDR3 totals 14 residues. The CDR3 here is CASRRRDSSYEQYF. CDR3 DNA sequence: TGTGCCAGCAGGAGGCGGGACAGTTCCTACGAGCAGTACTTC.

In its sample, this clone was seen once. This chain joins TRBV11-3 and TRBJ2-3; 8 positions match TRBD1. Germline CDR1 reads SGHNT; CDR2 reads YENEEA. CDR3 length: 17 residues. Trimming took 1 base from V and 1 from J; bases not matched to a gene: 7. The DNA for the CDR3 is TGTGCCAGCAGCTTAGGACCCGGGACAGGCCGCACAGATACGCAGTATTTT. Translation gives CASSLGPGTGRTDTQYF.

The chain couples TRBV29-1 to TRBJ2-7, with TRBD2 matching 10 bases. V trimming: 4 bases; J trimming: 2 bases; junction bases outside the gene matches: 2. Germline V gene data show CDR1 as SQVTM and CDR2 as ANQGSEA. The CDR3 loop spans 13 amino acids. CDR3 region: CSVGLAGAYEQYF. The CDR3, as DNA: TGCAGCGTTGGGCTAGCGGGAGCCTACGAGCAGTACTTC.

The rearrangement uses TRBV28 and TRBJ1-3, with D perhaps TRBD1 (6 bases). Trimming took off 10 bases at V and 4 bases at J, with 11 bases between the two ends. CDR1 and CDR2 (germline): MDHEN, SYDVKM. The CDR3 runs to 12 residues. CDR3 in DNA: TGTGCCACGCAGGGGCTCGGAAACACCATATATTTT. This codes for CATQGLGNTIYF.

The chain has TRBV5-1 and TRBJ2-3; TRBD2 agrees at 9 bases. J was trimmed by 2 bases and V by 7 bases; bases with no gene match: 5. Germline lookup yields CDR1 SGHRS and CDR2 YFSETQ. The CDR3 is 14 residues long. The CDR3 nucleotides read TGCGCCAGCGGGACTAGCCCCTTCACAGATACGCAGTATTTT. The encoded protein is CASGTSPFTDTQYF.

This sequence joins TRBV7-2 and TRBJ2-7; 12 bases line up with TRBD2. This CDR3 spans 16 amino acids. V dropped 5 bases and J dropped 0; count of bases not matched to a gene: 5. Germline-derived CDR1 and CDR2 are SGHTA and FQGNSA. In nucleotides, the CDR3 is TGTGCCAGCAGCCGACTAGCGGGAGATAGCTCCTACGAGCAGTACTTC. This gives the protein CASSRLAGDSSYEQYF.

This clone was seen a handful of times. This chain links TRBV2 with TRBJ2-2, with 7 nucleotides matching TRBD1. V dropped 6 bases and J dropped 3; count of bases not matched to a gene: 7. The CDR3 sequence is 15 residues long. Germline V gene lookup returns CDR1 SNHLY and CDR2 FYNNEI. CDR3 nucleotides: TGTGCCAGCAGGAGGGGGCAAAGGGACACCGGGGAGCTGTTTTTT. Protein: CASRRGQRDTGELFF.

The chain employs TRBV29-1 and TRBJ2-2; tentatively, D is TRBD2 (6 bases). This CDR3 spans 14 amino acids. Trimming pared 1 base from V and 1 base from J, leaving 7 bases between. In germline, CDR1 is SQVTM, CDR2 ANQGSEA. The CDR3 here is CSVEAGVNTGELFF. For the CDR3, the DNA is TGCAGCGTTGAAGCGGGGGTGAACACCGGGGAGCTGTTTTTT.

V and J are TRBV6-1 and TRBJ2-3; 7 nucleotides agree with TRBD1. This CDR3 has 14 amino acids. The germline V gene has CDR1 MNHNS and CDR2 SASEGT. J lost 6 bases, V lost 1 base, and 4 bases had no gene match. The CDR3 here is CASSEGQGSDTQYF. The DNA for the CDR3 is TGTGCCAGCAGTGAAGGACAGGGCTCGGATACGCAGTATTTT.

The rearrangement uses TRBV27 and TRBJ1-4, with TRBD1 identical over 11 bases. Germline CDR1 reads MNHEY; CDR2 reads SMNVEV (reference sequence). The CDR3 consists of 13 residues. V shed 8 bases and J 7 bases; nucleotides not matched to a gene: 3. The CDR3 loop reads CASLGQGAEKLFF. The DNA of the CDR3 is TGTGCCAGCCTAGGACAGGGGGCTGAAAAACTGTTTTTT. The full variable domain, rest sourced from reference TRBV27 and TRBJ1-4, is EAQVTQNPRYLITVTGKKLTVTCSQNMNHEYMSWYRQDPGLGLRQIYYSMNVEVTDKGDVPEGYKVSRKEKRNFPLILESPSPNQTSLYFCASLGQGAEKLFFGSGTQLSVL.